The 24 T cell receptor beta chains below were found in one sample sequenced in a study of blood T cell repertoires in COVID-19. TCRdb's copy holds only in-frame clones and misses some; the assay was immunoSEQ multiplex PCR. In the table there are 200,000 to 250,000 clones, 87% of which are singletons. The specimen sequenced was peripheral blood. Every receptor here comes from a man aged 18 to 30 with active or convalescent COVID-19.

The V and J genes are TRBV7-2 and TRBJ1-2, with 7 bases matching TRBD1. Germline CDR1 is SGHTA and CDR2 is FQGNSA. The ends lost 2 bases at V and 6 bases at J; junction bases unmatched: 3. This CDR3 has 13 amino acids. The DNA for the CDR3 is TGTGCCAGCAGCTTACAAGGGGGCGATGGCTACACCTTC. It encodes CASSLQGGDGYTF.

V usage is TRBV6-2 or TRBV6-3 and J usage is TRBJ1-1; maybe TRBD1 (6 bases). The length of the CDR3 is 12 residues. V was cut by 6 bases and J by 6 bases, with 11 bases left in between. CDR1 is MNHEY and CDR2 is SVGEGT in the germline V gene. CDR3 sequence: CASSKDSAEAFF. The CDR3 coding sequence is TGTGCCAGCAGCAAGGACAGCGCTGAAGCTTTCTTT.

J is TRBJ1-5 and V is TRBV9; 7 bases are shared with TRBD1. The CDR3 has 14 residues. V lost 3 bases, J lost 3 bases, and 3 bases stayed unmatched. Per germline, CDR1 SGDLS and CDR2 YYNGEE. The CDR3 coding sequence is TGTGCCAGCAGCGGCGGACAGGACAATCAGCCCCAGCATTTT. It codes for CASSGGQDNQPQHF.

V gene TRBV9 combines with J gene TRBJ2-3; no reliable D call. The length of the CDR3 is 16 residues. The germline CDR1 and CDR2 sequences are SGDLS and YYNGEE. The V gene lost 4 bases and the J gene lost 0 bases, with 15 bases spanning the gap. The CDR3 sequence is CASSPLGALSTDTQYF. The CDR3 DNA is TGTGCCAGCAGCCCTCTCGGAGCACTTAGCACAGATACGCAGTATTTT.

The rearrangement links TRBV19 to TRBJ1-2; TRBD1 matches 8 bases. CDR1 and CDR2 from the germline V gene are LNHDA and SQIVND (reference sequence). CDR3 length equals 15 residues. Trimming cost V 7 bases and J 4 bases; bases outside gene matches: 11. The CDR3 is CASIFRTGLSYGYTF. The CDR3 DNA is TGTGCCAGTATTTTCCGGACAGGGCTATCCTATGGCTACACCTTC.

V and J are TRBV4-3 and TRBJ2-3; D is possibly TRBD1 (5 bases). The V end lost 4 bases, the J end lost 4 bases, and 12 bases lay between the germline ends. This CDR3 comprises 14 residues. Germline V gene lookup returns CDR1 LGHNA and CDR2 YSLEER. CDR3 region: CASSPAQGPDTQYF. CDR3 coding DNA: TGCGCCAGCAGCCCCGCCCAGGGCCCAGATACGCAGTATTTT.

The J gene is TRBJ2-4, the V gene TRBV27; D remains ambiguous. The CDR3 sequence is 15 residues long. V lost 2 bases to trimming and J lost 0 bases, with 8 bases between them. Per the germline V gene, CDR1 is MNHEY and CDR2 is SMNVEV (reference sequence). The CDR3 coding sequence is TGTGCCAGCAGTTTAACGGTGCGAGCCAAAAACATTCAGTACTTC. This encodes CASSLTVRAKNIQYF.

This clone was counted at least ten times. The V and J genes are TRBV19 and TRBJ2-2; 8 nucleotides agree with TRBD1. The CDR3 loop spans 13 amino acids. V lost 11 bases to trimming and J lost 7 bases; unmatched junction nucleotides: 9. CDR1 and CDR2 from the germline V gene are LNHDA and SQIVND (reference sequence). CDR3 residues: CAARTGMGGELFF. The DNA for the CDR3 is TGTGCCGCCCGGACAGGGATGGGCGGGGAGCTGTTTTTT.

The chain is built from TRBV5-1 and TRBJ1-1, with D possibly TRBD1 on 5 matching bases. The CDR3 totals 13 residues. V was trimmed by 0 bases and J by 7 bases, leaving 10 bases between them. Germline V CDR1 and CDR2: SGHRS, YFSETQ. This CDR3 is CASSLAEQGEAFF. DNA for the CDR3: TGCGCCAGCAGCTTGGCGGAGCAGGGTGAAGCTTTCTTT.

This chain connects TRBV29-1 to TRBJ2-7; 10 positions agree with TRBD1. The V segment lost 5 bases and the J segment 5 bases; nucleotides outside the gene matches: 12. Germline CDR1 and CDR2: SQVTM and ANQGSEA. The CDR3 contains 15 residues. CDR3 nucleotides: TGCAGCGTTCATGTTCCGGGACAGGGGAGGAACGAGCAGTACTTC. Its translation: CSVHVPGQGRNEQYF.

The rearrangement joins TRBV6-5 to TRBJ2-5; unclear D gene. Per the germline V gene, CDR1 is MNHEY and CDR2 is SVGAGI. The CDR3 length is 13 residues. With 6 bases removed from V and 5 bases from J, the gap between germline ends came to 13 bases. The CDR3 sequence: CASRPTLEETQYF. The DNA of the CDR3 is TGTGCCAGCAGGCCCACTTTGGAGGAGACCCAGTACTTC.

This clone was seen only a few times. The chain combines TRBV19 with TRBJ2-6, with 8 bases matching TRBD1. The germline V gene encodes CDR1 LNHDA and CDR2 SQIVND (reference sequence). This CDR3 is built from 16 residues. Trimming removed 5 bases from V and 0 bases from J; junction bases left unmatched: 3. The CDR3 bases are TGTGCCAGTAGTGCAGGGGGCGGCTCTGGGGCCAACGTCCTGACTTTC. Residues: CASSAGGGSGANVLTF.

The chain links TRBV6-5 to TRBJ1-2; D is unclear. Germline V gives CDR1 MNHEY, CDR2 SVGAGI. Deletions cut 5 bases from V and 1 base from J, with 8 bases between. This CDR3 region has 13 residues. For the CDR3, the DNA is TGTGCCAGCAGTCCCCAGATTAACTATGGCTACACCTTC. Protein product: CASSPQINYGYTF.

V gene TRBV9 combines with J gene TRBJ2-7; 7 bases map to TRBD1. CDR1 is SGDLS, CDR2 YYNGEE, per germline. V lost 2 bases and J lost 2; bases outside the gene matches: 7. The CDR3 spans 15 residues. CDR3 sequence: CASSVSGTVTYEQYF. For the CDR3, the DNA is TGTGCCAGCAGCGTTTCCGGGACAGTAACCTACGAGCAGTACTTC.

The chain couples TRBV19 to TRBJ1-5, with D possibly matching TRBD1 (5 bases). The CDR3 is made up of 14 amino acids. Per germline, CDR1 LNHDA and CDR2 SQIVND (reference sequence). V shed 0 bases and J shed 6 bases, with 9 bases lying between them. The CDR3 DNA is TGTGCCAGTAGTATAGAGACAGTGGCTCAGCCCCAGCATTTT. Translation gives CASSIETVAQPQHF. The full variable domain, its missing parts supplied by reference TRBV19 and TRBJ1-5, is DGGITQSPKYLFRKEGQNVTLSCEQNLNHDAMYWYRQDPGQGLRLIYYSQIVNDFQKGDIAEGYSVSREKKESFPLTVTSAQKNPTAFYLCASSIETVAQPQHFGDGTRLSIL.

This clone was observed a single time. The chain carries TRBV6-5 and TRBJ1-2; the D gene is possibly TRBD1 (5 bases). V shed 6 bases and J shed 5 bases, with 16 bases lying between them. The CDR3 has 14 amino acids. Looked up from germline, CDR1 is MNHEY and CDR2 is SVGAGI. The DNA of the CDR3 is TGTGCCAGCAGCCCCAGGGAGGAGGTATATGGCTACACCTTC. Translating it yields CASSPREEVYGYTF.

The rearrangement links TRBV19 to TRBJ2-5; possibly TRBD1 for D (5 bases). The CDR3 spans 13 residues. The V gene's germline CDR1 is LNHDA and CDR2 SQIVND (reference sequence). V lost 2 bases, J lost 1 base, and 5 bases lay in between. The CDR3 here is CASSIRGQETQYF. CDR3 nucleotides: TGTGCCAGTAGTATAAGGGGCCAAGAGACCCAGTACTTC.

This sequence joins TRBV7-8 and TRBJ1-2; TRBD1 matches 7 bases. Germline loops: CDR1 SGHVS, CDR2 FQNEAQ. The CDR3 has 12 amino acids. V lost 5 bases to trimming and J lost 4 bases; unmatched junction nucleotides: 1. DNA for the CDR3: TGTGCCAGCAGCGGGGACAGCTATGGCTACACCTTC. This sequence encodes CASSGDSYGYTF.

This chain connects TRBV9 to TRBJ1-1; 8 bases map to TRBD1. The V segment lost 6 bases and the J segment 7 bases; nucleotides outside the gene matches: 8. CDR1 is SGDLS, CDR2 YYNGEE, per germline. The CDR3 extends over 13 amino acids. CDR3: CASKEVGQGEAFF. CDR3 in DNA: TGTGCCAGCAAAGAAGTAGGACAGGGTGAAGCTTTCTTT.

V is TRBV5-1 and J is TRBJ1-1; 7 bases map to TRBD1. Per the germline V gene, CDR1 is SGHRS and CDR2 is YFSETQ. V lost 4 bases, J lost 4 bases, and 10 bases stayed unmatched. The CDR3 extends over 15 amino acids. The DNA for the CDR3 is TGCGCCAGCAGCCTTAGGACAGGACGAGGCACTGAAGCTTTCTTT. The encoded protein is CASSLRTGRGTEAFF.

This sequence joins TRBV6-2 or TRBV6-3 and TRBJ1-6; D gene uncertain. Germline V lookup: CDR1 MNHEY, CDR2 SVGEGT. CDR3 size: 17 residues. Between the trimmed V and J ends, which lost 0 bases and 7 bases, there was a span of 16 bases. The DNA of the CDR3 is TGTGCCAGCAGTTACTCGGGCCAAGCACAACCAAATTCACCCCTCCACTTT. It codes for CASSYSGQAQPNSPLHF.

Here the CDR3 DNA reads TGCAGCGTTGAGTCAACAGGGTTGAGCACTGAAGCTTTCTTT. Residues: CSVESTGLSTEAFF. The chain is built from TRBV29-1 and TRBJ1-1; a possible D gene is TRBD1 (6 bases). This CDR3 comprises 14 residues. Germline V gene data show CDR1 as SQVTM and CDR2 as ANQGSEA. The V end was cut by 3 bases, the J end by 4 bases, with 15 bases between.

This clone has just one count. CDR3 amino acids: CASSLSLAGNTGELFF. The CDR3 DNA follows: TGTGCCAGCAGCTTGTCTCTAGCGGGCAACACCGGGGAGCTGTTTTTT. The chain combines TRBV5-6 with TRBJ2-2, with TRBD2 matching over 8 bases. The CDR3 sequence is 16 residues long. Unmatched junction bases numbered 4, after V lost 1 base and J lost 2 bases. Germline-derived CDR1 and CDR2 are SGHDT and YYEEEE.

The chain carries TRBV5-5 and TRBJ2-3; the match to TRBD2 covers 8 bases. CDR3 length equals 13 residues. V shed 8 bases and J 2 bases; nucleotides not matched to a gene: 4. CDR1 and CDR2 from the germline V gene are SGHKS and YYEKEE (reference sequence). The DNA for the CDR3 is TGTGCCAGTCAACTAGCGGACACAGATACGCAGTATTTT. Its translation is CASQLADTDTQYF. The whole variable domain, remainder taken from reference TRBV5-5 and TRBJ2-3, is DAGVTQSPTHLIKTRGQQVTLRCSPISGHKSVSWYQQVLGQGPQFIFQYYEKEERGRGNFPDRFSARQFPNYSSELNVNALLLGDSALYLCASQLADTDTQYFGPGTRLTVL.